Shown below are 15 T cell receptor beta chains from a single sample sequenced in a study of tumor-infiltrating lymphocytes in primary liver carcinoma. A primer in the constant region served to generate TCR beta cDNA from approximately 450 ng of total RNA. Three nested multiplex PCR rounds, a slightly modified ARM-PCR, produced the libraries for TCR beta. A C-beta reverse primer and TRBV1-TRBV30 forward primers served in each of the first two PCR rounds, at 10 cycles apiece. TCRdb analysed the multiplex PCR reads with MiXCR anew, one entry per CDR3 protein. The table lists fewer than 250,000 distinct CDR3 sequences, about 65% of them singletons, with roughly 6.4% in the top ten. The study extracted blood RNA from unsorted whole blood and also extracted germline DNA. The sequenced sample was peripheral blood. These receptor sequences come from a woman between 55 and 75 years old with primary liver carcinoma and hepatitis B virus infection.

A note on this clonotype: A clone one base away is much larger, so this may be a read error. This likely comes from a read error, as the CDR3 has no conserved phenylalanine or tryptophan at its end. This rearrangement joins TRBV6-6 to TRBJ1-1; D ambiguous. The CDR3 spans 15 residues. V lost 5 bases and J lost 5, with 18 bases in between. CDR1 and CDR2 (germline): MNHNY, SVGAGI (reference sequence). The CDR3 region is CASSPTLAGRTEAFL. The CDR3 DNA reads as TGTGCCAGCAGTCCGACACTTGCGGGGAGAACTGAAGCTTTCTTA.

As concerns this clonotype: It may be a read error: a sequence one base away is much more abundant. The chain carries TRBV29-1 and TRBJ1-1, with TRBD1 matching over 7 bases. CDR3 length: 12 residues. Germline V gives CDR1 SQVTM, CDR2 ANQGSEA. The CDR3 DNA sequence: TGCGGCGCGGACAGGACGAACACTGAAGCTTTCTTT. Translation: CGADRTNTEAFF.

This clonotype was counted only a few times. The gene calls are TRBV11-2 and TRBJ2-5; 9 nucleotides match TRBD2. The V gene end was trimmed by 6 bases and the J gene end by 5 bases; junction bases not matched to a gene: 13. The CDR3 spans 16 residues. The germline gives CDR1 SGHAT, CDR2 FQNNGV. CDR3 DNA: TGTGCCAGCAGTTCCCTGGAGCTAGCGGGATTTGAGACCCAGTACTTC. Its translation is CASSSLELAGFETQYF.

This chain links TRBV5-6 with TRBJ1-2, with D perhaps TRBD1 (5 bases). Germline V lookup: CDR1 SGHDT, CDR2 YYEEEE. The CDR3 is 15 amino acids. Trimming removed 0 bases from V and 8 bases from J, with 17 bases in between. The CDR3 nucleotides read TGTGCCAGCAGCTTGGACGTCGGACAATCGAGGGGCTACACCTTC. Translating it yields CASSLDVGQSRGYTF.

The chain combines TRBV11-3 with TRBJ1-1; D call uncertain. V was cut by 5 bases and J by 6 bases, with 19 bases left in between. Per germline, CDR1 SGHNT and CDR2 YENEEA. CDR3 length: 15 amino acids. The CDR3 protein is CASSPGPMRSPEAFF. The CDR3 nucleotides are TGTGCCAGCAGCCCCGGCCCCATGAGGAGCCCTGAAGCTTTCTTT.

The V call is TRBV6-5, the J call TRBJ1-5; TRBD1 agrees at 9 bases. This CDR3 is 18 amino acids long. The germline V gene encodes CDR1 MNHEY and CDR2 SVGAGI. The V and J ends lost 7 bases and 2 bases, in that order; junction bases with no gene match: 15. Here the CDR3 reads CASKKGTGTGIGNQPQHF. The CDR3, as DNA: TGTGCCAGCAAAAAAGGAACCGGGACAGGGATTGGCAATCAGCCCCAGCATTTT.

Regarding this clonotype: One end of the junction is discordant with germline, which a read error may explain. The J gene is TRBJ2-5, the V gene TRBV5-4; no reliable D call. The CDR3 covers 14 residues. The germline gives CDR1 SGHNT, CDR2 YYREEE (reference sequence). The CDR3 reads CASSLTLDQETQYF. Here the CDR3 DNA reads TGTGCCAGTAGCTTGACTCTAGATCAAGAGACCCAGTACTTC.

The genes are TRBV20-1 and TRBJ2-2; 12 nucleotides line up with TRBD2. Germline trimming cut 6 bases from V and 9 bases from J; bases unmatched to any gene: 8. The CDR3 totals 14 residues. Looked up from germline, CDR1 is DFQATT and CDR2 is SNEGSKA (reference sequence). The CDR3 is CSAIRLAGVRELFF. CDR3 nucleotides: TGCAGTGCAATCAGACTAGCGGGAGTCCGGGAGCTGTTTTTT.

In this sample, this clonotype turned up once. Since the CDR3 does not end with the conserved phenylalanine or tryptophan, this likely comes from a read error. The gene calls are TRBV12-3 or TRBV12-4 and TRBJ2-1, with no clear D. Trimming stripped 3 bases from V and 10 bases from J, with 16 bases between. The CDR3 spans 14 residues. The DNA of the CDR3 is TGTGCCAGCAGTTTGTCAGTTCCCGTGAAGGAGCAGTTCCTC. The encoded protein is CASSLSVPVKEQFL.

On this clonotype itself: At one of its ends the junction is not consistent with the germline gene, which may arise from a read error. The genes are TRBV6-1 and TRBJ2-5; D not certain. Germline values: CDR1 MNHNS, CDR2 SASEGT. This CDR3 has 11 residues. The CDR3 loop is CASSVLETQHF. In DNA form, the CDR3 reads TGTGCCAGCAGTGTTCTGGAGACCCAGCACTTC.

This clonotype occurred many times. The chain couples TRBV6-6 to TRBJ2-3; unclear D gene. V lost 5 bases and J 2 bases, leaving 8 bases between the germline ends. Germline assignment: CDR1 MNHNY and CDR2 SVGAGI (reference sequence). The CDR3 runs 13 residues. In DNA, the CDR3 is TGTGCCAGCAGTCTTGACCCCACAGATACGCAGTATTTT. Amino acids: CASSLDPTDTQYF.

The rearrangement uses TRBV21-1 and TRBJ1-6; TRBD1 was called by the table and not checked on the DNA. TRBV21-1 is shown as a pseudogene. The CDR3 extends over 16 amino acids. CDR3 sequence (DNA): TGTGCCAGCAGCCTTGACCCCCCGGGACGGACTTCACTCCTCCACTTT. Its translation: CASSLDPPGRTSLLHF.

With respect to this clonotype: A read error may produce the germline difference seen at one junction end. J is TRBJ1-1 and V is TRBV12-3 or TRBV12-4; no reliable D call. There are 14 residues in the CDR3. CDR3 protein: CASSLRALTTEALF. The CDR3 DNA reads as TGTGCCAGCAGTTTACGTGCTCTGACCACTGAAGCTCTCTTC.

The J gene is TRBJ2-7, the V gene TRBV28; 8 bases are a match to TRBD1. The ends lost 6 bases at V and 5 bases at J; junction bases unmatched: 9. CDR3 size: 14 residues. CDR1 MDHEN and CDR2 SYDVKM come from the germline V gene. This CDR3 is CASSPRQGTDEQYF. The CDR3 bases are TGTGCCAGCAGCCCCCGACAGGGGACTGACGAGCAGTACTTC.

For this clonotype: Being one base from a much bigger clone, this may be a read error. The CDR3 end shows no conserved phenylalanine or tryptophan, and so a read error is likely. The genes are TRBV10-3 and TRBJ1-5; D is possibly TRBD1 (6 bases). V lost 6 bases, J lost 3 bases, and 9 bases lay in between. Germline assignment: CDR1 ENHRY and CDR2 SYGVKD. This CDR3 contains 13 residues. The CDR3 coding sequence is TGTGCCATCAGGGGGGCTGTCAATCAGCCCCAGCATTCT. Translated: CAIRGAVNQPQHS.